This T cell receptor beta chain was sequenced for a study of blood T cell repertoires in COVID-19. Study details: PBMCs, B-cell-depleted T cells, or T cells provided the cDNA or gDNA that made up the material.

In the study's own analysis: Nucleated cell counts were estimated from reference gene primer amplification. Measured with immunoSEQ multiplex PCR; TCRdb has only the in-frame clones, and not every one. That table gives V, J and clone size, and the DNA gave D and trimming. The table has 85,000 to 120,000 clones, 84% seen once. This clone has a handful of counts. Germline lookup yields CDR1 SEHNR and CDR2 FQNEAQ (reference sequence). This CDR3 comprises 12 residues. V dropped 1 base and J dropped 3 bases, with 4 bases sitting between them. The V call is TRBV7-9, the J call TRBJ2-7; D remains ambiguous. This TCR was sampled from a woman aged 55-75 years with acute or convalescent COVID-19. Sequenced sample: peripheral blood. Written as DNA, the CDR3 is TGTGCCAGCAGCTTAGTCGGCTACGAGCAGTACTTC. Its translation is CASSLVGYEQYF.